The 8 T cell receptor beta chains presented below share a single source sample, sequenced in a study of T cell responses to AZD1222 COVID-19 vaccine. The assay was immunoSEQ multiplex PCR, and TCRdb's table has in-frame clones only and misses some. The profile shows 140,000 to 150,000 clones, approximately 93% of them singletons. Specimen: peripheral blood, collected on day 0 of AZD1222 vaccination. The receptors were sampled from an adult in good health.

The table lists this clone with a count of one. The CDR3 spells CASSDGGDKRDTEAFF. In nucleotides, the CDR3 is TGTGCCAGCAGCGATGGGGGGGATAAGAGGGACACTGAAGCTTTCTTT. The chain combines TRBV9 with TRBJ1-1; the D gene is possibly TRBD1 (5 bases). The CDR3 runs 16 residues. The V gene lost 3 bases and the J gene lost 3 bases, with 18 bases spanning the gap. Germline CDR1 is SGDLS and CDR2 is YYNGEE. Complete variable domain (other parts from reference TRBV9 and TRBJ1-1): DSGVTQTPKHLITATGQRVTLRCSPRSGDLSVYWYQQSLDQGLQFLIQYYNGEERAKGNILERFSAQQFPDLHSELNLSSLELGDSALYFCASSDGGDKRDTEAFFGQGTRLTVV.

The chain employs TRBV15 and TRBJ2-2; tentatively, D is TRBD2 (6 bases). From germline, CDR1 is LNHNV and CDR2 YYDKDF (reference sequence). There are 14 residues in the CDR3. V lost 3 bases and J lost 3, with 8 bases in between. CDR3 loop: CATSSGEDTGELFF. CDR3 bases: TGTGCCACCAGCAGCGGGGAGGACACCGGGGAGCTGTTTTTT.

The chain uses TRBV18 and TRBJ1-6; tentatively, D is TRBD1 (5 bases). CDR1 KGHSH and CDR2 LQKENI come from the germline V gene. The V end lost 4 bases, the J end lost 7 bases, and 17 bases lay between the germline ends. The CDR3 has 16 amino acids. The CDR3 protein is CASSRTGRLGNSPLHF. As DNA, the CDR3 is TGTGCCAGCTCACGGACGGGGCGGCTGGGGAATTCACCCCTCCACTTT.

V usage is TRBV27 and J usage is TRBJ2-1, with a tentative D call TRBD1 (6 bases). The CDR3 runs to 13 residues. In germline, CDR1 is MNHEY, CDR2 SMNVEV (reference sequence). Trimming pared 2 bases from V and 10 bases from J, leaving 12 bases between. The CDR3 DNA reads TGTGCCAGCAGTTTAGGATCAGACAGGGAGCAGTTCTTC. The encoded protein is CASSLGSDREQFF.

The chain combines TRBV4-1 with TRBJ1-5, with D possibly TRBD1 on 5 matching bases. Per the germline V gene, CDR1 is MGHRA and CDR2 is YSYEKL. Trimming removed 1 base at V and 0 bases at J, with 7 bases between. The CDR3 extends over 15 amino acids. CDR3 in amino acids: CASSQGGLSNQPQHF. The CDR3 nucleotides are TGCGCCAGCAGCCAAGGGGGACTTAGCAATCAGCCCCAGCATTTT.

The chain joins TRBV29-1 to TRBJ2-2; TRBD2 agrees at 8 bases. Germline values: CDR1 SQVTM, CDR2 ANQGSEA. The trim removed 4 bases at V and 6 bases at J, leaving 4 bases unmatched. This CDR3 is 13 amino acids long. CDR3 loop: CSVVGTSAGELFF. As DNA, the CDR3 is TGCAGCGTTGTAGGGACTAGTGCCGGGGAGCTGTTTTTT.

CDR3 bases: TGTGCCAGCAGTATCCGAGCCTACGAGCAGTACTTC. Its protein product is CASSIRAYEQYF. J is TRBJ2-7 and V is TRBV12-3 or TRBV12-4; D gene unclear. V lost 5 bases and J 2 bases, leaving 7 bases between the germline ends. This CDR3 spans 12 amino acids.

This clone was seen a single time. V is TRBV30 and J is TRBJ2-7, with TRBD1 identical over 8 bases. V lost 5 bases to trimming and J lost 3 bases; unmatched junction nucleotides: 9. The CDR3 is made up of 14 amino acids. The germline gives CDR1 GTSNPN, CDR2 SVGIG (reference sequence). The CDR3 loop reads CAWDGGTGNYEQYF. The CDR3 region has the DNA TGTGCCTGGGACGGCGGGACAGGCAACTACGAGCAGTACTTC. Combining the CDR3 with reference TRBV30 and TRBJ2-7 gives the whole variable domain SQTIHQWPATLVQPVGSPLSLECTVEGTSNPNLYWYRQAAGRGLQLLFYSVGIGQISSEVPQNLSASRPQDRQFILSSKKLLLSDSGFYLCAWDGGTGNYEQYFGPGTRLTVT.